These T cell receptor beta chains were read from a single sample in a study of CD8+ T cells in alopecia areata. Repertoires were generated with immunoSEQ multiplex PCR, while TCRdb's copy carries only in-frame clones and drops some. The sample lists about 150,000 clones; less than 70% were seen once. This specimen was CD8+ T cells sorted from blood, taken at week 4, from a patient treated with tofacitinib. The receptors come from a human donor with alopecia areata. Each CDR3 is given with its conserved first and last residue. Each record gives: D gene, J gene, clone size, V gene, CDR3 protein, CDR3 DNA. The D gene is left open where the match is weak. Expanded clones are given a class, and other clones once, few, many or no size at all.

TRBD1,TRBJ1-2,-,TRBV9,CASSVAIQGRYGYTF,TGTGCCAGCAGCGTAGCGATACAGGGGCGGTATGGCTACACCTTC
-,TRBJ1-4,few,TRBV27,CASSLWAGTNEKLFF,TGTGCCAGCAGTTTGTGGGCCGGGACTAATGAAAAACTGTTTTTT
-,TRBJ2-7,-,TRBV5-1,CASSSGRGGGPYEQYF,TGCGCCAGCAGCTCGGGAAGGGGCGGAGGACCCTACGAGCAGTACTTC
-,TRBJ1-1,-,TRBV5-6,CASSTDMNTEAFF,TGTGCCAGCAGCACCGACATGAACACTGAAGCTTTCTTT
-,TRBJ2-3,-,TRBV7-2,CASSATADTQYF,TGTGCCAGCAGCGCAACTGCAGATACGCAGTATTTT
-,TRBJ1-5,-,TRBV19,CASSMGGRNQPQHF,TGTGCCAGTAGTATGGGAGGACGGAATCAGCCCCAGCATTTT
TRBD1,TRBJ1-6,once,TRBV27,CASSFDRGKSPLHF,TGTGCCAGCAGTTTCGACAGGGGAAAGTCACCCCTCCACTTT
-,TRBJ2-2,-,TRBV30,CASPGTGGYTPGSCFF,-
-,TRBJ2-1,-,TRBV30,CAWSVGVNEQFF,TGTGCCTGGAGCGTCGGAGTTAATGAGCAGTTCTTC
TRBD1,TRBJ1-5,-,TRBV19,CASSIRDSYQPQHF,TGTGCCAGTAGTATTCGGGACAGCTATCAGCCCCAGCATTTT
-,TRBJ2-3,-,TRBV7-6,CASSRATTRGGTDTQYF,TGTGCCAGCAGCCGCGCTACTACACGGGGTGGAACAGATACGCAGTATTTT
-,TRBJ1-5,-,TRBV5-5,CASSEEGYSNQPQHF,TGTGCCAGCAGCGAAGAGGGGTATAGCAATCAGCCCCAGCATTTT
-,TRBJ1-2,-,TRBV5-6,CASSLGTDLYGYTF,TGTGCCAGCAGCTTGGGGACCGACCTCTATGGCTACACCTTC
-,TRBJ1-5,-,TRBV27,CASSLTAANQPQHF,TGTGCCAGCAGTTTAACGGCAGCCAATCAGCCCCAGCATTTT
-,TRBJ2-1,-,TRBV9,CASSFRGNEQFF,TGTGCCAGCAGCTTCAGGGGTAATGAGCAGTTCTTC
-,TRBJ2-6,-,TRBV4-3,CASSPDGGANVLTF,TGCGCCAGCAGCCCCGACGGCGGGGCCAACGTCCTGACTTTC
-,TRBJ2-7,-,TRBV5-1,CASSFSGTKSSYEQYF,TGCGCCAGCAGCTTCTCCGGGACGAAGAGCTCCTACGAGCAGTACTTC
-,TRBJ2-7,-,TRBV27,CASSLSPGTYEQYF,TGTGCCAGCAGTTTATCACCGGGGACCTACGAGCAGTACTTC
-,TRBJ1-6,few,TRBV19,CASSIALQASNSPLHF,TGTGCCAGTAGTATTGCCCTGCAGGCGTCTAATTCACCCCTCCACTTT
TRBD1,TRBJ1-3,few,TRBV19,CASQRQGSGNTIYF,TGTGCCAGTCAGAGACAGGGATCTGGAAACACCATATATTTT
TRBD1,TRBJ1-1,-,TRBV5-1,CASSPYRDSMNTEAFF,TGCGCCAGCAGCCCCTACCGGGACAGTATGAACACTGAAGCTTTCTTT
-,TRBJ2-1,few,TRBV29-1,CSVEQYNEQFF,TGCAGCGTTGAACAATACAATGAGCAGTTCTTC
-,TRBJ1-2,-,TRBV27,CASSLNAGSNYGYTF,TGTGCCAGCAGTTTGAACGCAGGGAGCAACTATGGCTACACCTTC
-,TRBJ2-7,few,TRBV7-9,CASSLAERAYEQYF,TGTGCCAGCAGCTTAGCGGAGAGGGCCTACGAGCAGTACTTC
-,TRBJ2-5,few,TRBV12-5,CASGLSEETQYF,TGTGCTAGTGGTTTGTCGGAGGAGACCCAGTACTTC
-,TRBJ2-6,few,TRBV5-1,CASSLNSRSGANVLTF,TGCGCCAGCAGCTTGAACTCACGCTCTGGGGCCAACGTCCTGACTTTC
-,TRBJ2-3,few,TRBV7-9,CASSTQADTQYF,TGTGCCAGCAGCACCCAGGCAGATACGCAGTATTTT